This paragraph reports one T cell receptor (beta chain). The antigen this receptor binds is unknown. No much larger clone is present one base from it, and per-base qualities are unavailable. V is pruned by 4 bases and J by 4 bases, leaving 7 bases of the junction without a gene match. The CDR3 goes from the cysteine to the phenylalanine over 15 residues. Of the read, only the CDR3 DNA is kept; its 45 bases are in frame from base 1. According to the germline V gene (reference sequence), CDR1 reads LGHDT and CDR2 reads YNNKEL. This sample was included in a study of vaccination effects on CD4 cells after COVID-19 (dated by TCRdb to between 2021 and 2024). A note on the overall study: Each participant got two doses of an mRNA SARS-CoV-2 vaccine, either BNT162b2 or mRNA-1273. The study compared SARS-CoV-2 spike-specific CD4+ TCR repertoires before and after mRNA vaccination in COVID-19 convalescent patients and infection-naive vaccine recipients. The full study included some 10 COVID-19 convalescent patients and a few SARS-CoV-2-naive healthy vaccine recipients. The Oncomine TCR Beta short-read assay on an Illumina iSeq 100 was used to sequence cultures from other donors in the study.

The library relied on the immunoSEQ multiplex PCR assay. TCR beta CDR3 sequencing was performed on DNA from the cultured, isolated CD4+ T cells. As for how the authors treated the data: The analysis removed non-productive TCR sequences, trimmed reads to the CDR3 region, and retained only CDR3s that were 7 or more amino acids long. The MANAFEST web app was used to identify antigen-specific clonotypes by comparing expansion in peptide wells with expansion in reference cultures. For clones to be considered positive, expansion at FDR<0.05 versus reference and all other wells, an odds ratio above 5, and a frequency above 0.1% in two replicate wells were required. Cross-reactive clonotypes were defined as significantly expanded in SARS-CoV-2 spike wells and in at least one common cold coronavirus spike condition. CDR3 similarity was assessed by Levenshtein distance using the stringdist R package, and unrooted trees were constructed with ape in R 3.6.1. The source is immuneACCESS, and TCRdb retained only in-frame sequences with V and J called. Part of the clones is not carried over; for the studies checked, unresolved V genes explain less than half of this, and the remainder is unexplained. The V and J calls and clone size come from that table; D and trimming were worked out from the DNA. The sample has some 68,000 clones on record, roughly 70% of them singletons. 3.5% to 4.5% of the sample belongs to the ten largest clones.

In the ViraFEST assay, PBMC were stimulated with viral peptide pools, and TCR sequencing was then used to find antigen-specific CD4+ T cell clonotypes based on their expansion. After roughly 11 days of culture, CD4+ T cells were isolated with the EasySep CD4+ T cell isolation kit. The absence of prior SARS-CoV-2 infection in healthy vaccine recipients was confirmed by negative nucleocapsid antibodies before and after vaccination. Roughly 1.9 million PBMC per well were cultured with approximately 10 ug/ml peptides in IMDM containing 5% human AB serum, approximately 10 IU/ml IL-2 and gentamicin. On days 3 and 7, half of the culture medium was replaced with fresh IL-2-containing medium. Each peptide stimulation condition was cultured in triplicate wells unless otherwise noted. Using Ficoll-Paque Plus gradient centrifugation, PBMC were separated from whole blood and then either used fresh or cryopreserved at -140C. The overlapping peptide pools covered the spike proteins of SARS-CoV-2 and of the common cold coronaviruses HCoV-NL63, HCoV-OC43 and HCoV-229E. Genomic DNA was extracted from cultured CD4+ T cells with the QIAamp micro DNA kit.

The research as a whole found: In healthy vaccine recipients, vaccine-induced clones were almost all SARS-CoV-2 mono-reactive, with only 1 of 255 cross-reactive with common cold coronaviruses. Only a small number of convalescent patients were included, and no early post-infection timepoints were available, which limited the study. Both infection-induced and vaccine-induced clones contracted markedly at late post-vaccination timepoints, which is consistent with waning T cell responses.

The origin of this receptor is a human donor who received a COVID-19 vaccine. The sample in question was CD4+ T cells from PBMCs cultured with HCoV-OC43 spike peptides, obtained before COVID-19 vaccination. Reading the label with the study, this specimen's cell subset or site is: HCoV-OC43 spike overlapping peptide pool stimulation. The chain uses TRBV3-1 (or the pseudogene TRBV3-2) and TRBJ2-3, with 8 junctional bases fitting TRBD2. The CDR3 region reads CASSPRGGAPDTQYF. The DNA sequence is as follows: TGTGCCAGCAGCCCACGGGGGGGGGCCCCAGATACGCAGTATTTT.